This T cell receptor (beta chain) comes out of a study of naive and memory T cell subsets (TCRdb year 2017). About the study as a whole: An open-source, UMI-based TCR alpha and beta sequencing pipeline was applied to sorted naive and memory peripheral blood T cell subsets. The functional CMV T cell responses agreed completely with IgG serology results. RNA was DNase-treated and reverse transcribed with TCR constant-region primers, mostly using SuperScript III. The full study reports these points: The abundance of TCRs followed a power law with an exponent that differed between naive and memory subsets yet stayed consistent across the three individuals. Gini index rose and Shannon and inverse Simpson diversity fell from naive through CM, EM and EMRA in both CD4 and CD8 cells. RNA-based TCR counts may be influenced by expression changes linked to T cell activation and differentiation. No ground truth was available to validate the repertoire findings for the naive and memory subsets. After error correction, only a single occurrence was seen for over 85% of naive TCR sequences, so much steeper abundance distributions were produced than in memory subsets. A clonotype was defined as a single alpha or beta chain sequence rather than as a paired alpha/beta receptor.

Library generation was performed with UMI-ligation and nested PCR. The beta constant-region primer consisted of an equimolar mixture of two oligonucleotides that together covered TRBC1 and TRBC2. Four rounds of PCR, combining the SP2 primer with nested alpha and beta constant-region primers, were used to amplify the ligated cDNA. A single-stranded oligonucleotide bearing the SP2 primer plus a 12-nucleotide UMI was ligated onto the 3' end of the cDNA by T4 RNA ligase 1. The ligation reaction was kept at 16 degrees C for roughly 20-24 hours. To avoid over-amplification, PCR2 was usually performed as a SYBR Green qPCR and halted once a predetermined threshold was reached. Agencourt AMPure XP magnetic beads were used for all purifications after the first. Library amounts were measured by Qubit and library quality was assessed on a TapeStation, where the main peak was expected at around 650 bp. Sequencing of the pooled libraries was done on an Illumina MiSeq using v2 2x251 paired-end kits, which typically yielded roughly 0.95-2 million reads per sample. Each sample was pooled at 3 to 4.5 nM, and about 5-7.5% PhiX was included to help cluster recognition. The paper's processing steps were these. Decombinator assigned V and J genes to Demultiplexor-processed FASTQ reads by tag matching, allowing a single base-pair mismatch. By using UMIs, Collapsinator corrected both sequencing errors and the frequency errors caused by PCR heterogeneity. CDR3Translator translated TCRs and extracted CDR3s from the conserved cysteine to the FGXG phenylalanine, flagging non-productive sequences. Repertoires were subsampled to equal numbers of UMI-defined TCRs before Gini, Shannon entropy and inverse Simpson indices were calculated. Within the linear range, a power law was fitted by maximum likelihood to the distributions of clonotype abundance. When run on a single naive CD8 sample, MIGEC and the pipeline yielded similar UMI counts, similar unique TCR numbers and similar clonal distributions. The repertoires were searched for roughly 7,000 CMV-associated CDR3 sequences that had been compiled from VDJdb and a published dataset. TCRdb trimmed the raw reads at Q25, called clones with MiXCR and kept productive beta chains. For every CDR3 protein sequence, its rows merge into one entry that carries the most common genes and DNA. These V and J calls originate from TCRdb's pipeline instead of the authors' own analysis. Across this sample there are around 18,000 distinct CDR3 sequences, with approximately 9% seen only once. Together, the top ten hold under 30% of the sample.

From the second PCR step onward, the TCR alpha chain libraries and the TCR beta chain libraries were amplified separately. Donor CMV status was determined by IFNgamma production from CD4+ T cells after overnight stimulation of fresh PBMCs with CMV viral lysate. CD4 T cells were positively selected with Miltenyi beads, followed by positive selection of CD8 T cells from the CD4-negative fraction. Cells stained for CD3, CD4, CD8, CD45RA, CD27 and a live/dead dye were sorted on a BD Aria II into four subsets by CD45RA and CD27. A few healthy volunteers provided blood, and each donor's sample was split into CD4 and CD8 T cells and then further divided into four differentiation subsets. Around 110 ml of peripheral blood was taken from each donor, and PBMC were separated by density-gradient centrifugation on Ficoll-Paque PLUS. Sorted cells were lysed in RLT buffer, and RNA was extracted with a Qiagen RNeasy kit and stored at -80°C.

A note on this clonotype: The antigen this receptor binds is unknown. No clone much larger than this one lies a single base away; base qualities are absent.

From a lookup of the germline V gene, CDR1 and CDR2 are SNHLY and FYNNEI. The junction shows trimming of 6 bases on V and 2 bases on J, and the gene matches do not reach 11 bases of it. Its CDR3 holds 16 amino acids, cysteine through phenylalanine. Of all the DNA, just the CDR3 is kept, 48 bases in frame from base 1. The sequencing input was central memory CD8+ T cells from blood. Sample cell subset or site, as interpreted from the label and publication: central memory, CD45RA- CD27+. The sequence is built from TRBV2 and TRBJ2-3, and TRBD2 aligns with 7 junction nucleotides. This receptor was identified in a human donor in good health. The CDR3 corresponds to CASRRSGVFLTDTQYF. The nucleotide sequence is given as TGTGCCAGCAGGCGGAGCGGGGTGTTCCTCACAGATACGCAGTATTTT.